This TCR beta chain was observed in a study of shared clonotypes between healthy human individuals. Study summary: The cohort comprised a couple of women and three men. Their ages spanned 18 to 49 years. Study-level points and caveats: A limitation of the genetic and exposure-history diversity represented arose from few donors.

With 3 bases removed from V and 5 bases from J, the gap between germline ends came to 10 bases. CDR3 size: 14 residues. Germline CDR1 reads LNHDA; CDR2 reads SQIVND (reference sequence). CD45RO-negative CD8 cells positively selected for CCR7 made up the naive population, which excluded terminally differentiated effector memory CD45RA+ cells. This clone was recorded once. The antigen is unknown. Original data processing: Junction-only sequences without quality scores were provided by ImmunoSEQ, so filtering was different. TCRdb keeps only in-frame clones here, not all; method: immunoSEQ multiplex PCR. V, J and clone size reflect that table, while D and trimming were determined from the DNA. The repertoire includes fewer than 1 million clones, around 96% of them detected once, and less than 0.25% sits in the top ten.

The chain links TRBV19 to TRBJ2-2, with D perhaps matching TRBD1 (6 bases). The sequence was collected from a man aged 25 to 40 in good health. Source material: naive CD8+ T cells sorted from blood. The CDR3 DNA follows: TGTGCCAGTAGTATGACAGGTGTGACCGGGGAGCTGTTTTTT. It encodes CASSMTGVTGELFF. Supplemented by reference TRBV19 and TRBJ2-2, the full variable domain reads DGGITQSPKYLFRKEGQNVTLSCEQNLNHDAMYWYRQDPGQGLRLIYYSQIVNDFQKGDIAEGYSVSREKKESFPLTVTSAQKNPTAFYLCASSMTGVTGELFFGEGSRLTVL.